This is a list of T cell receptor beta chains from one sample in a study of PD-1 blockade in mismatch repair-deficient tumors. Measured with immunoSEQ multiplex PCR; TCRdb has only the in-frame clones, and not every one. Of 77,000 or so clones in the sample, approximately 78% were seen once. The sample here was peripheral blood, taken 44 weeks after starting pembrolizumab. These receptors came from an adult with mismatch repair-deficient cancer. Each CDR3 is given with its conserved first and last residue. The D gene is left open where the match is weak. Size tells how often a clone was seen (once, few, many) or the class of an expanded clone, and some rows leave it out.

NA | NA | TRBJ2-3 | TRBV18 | TGTGCCAGCTCACCACCATTCACCCCCGCAGATACGCAGTATTTT | CASSPPFTPADTQYF
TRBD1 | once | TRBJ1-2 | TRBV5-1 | TGCGCCAGCAGCTTGGGGACAGGGTATGCTGGCTACACCTTC | CASSLGTGYAGYTF
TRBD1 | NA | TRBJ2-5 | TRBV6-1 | TGTGCCAGCAGTGAGAAAGGACAGGCGACGTACCAAGAGACCCAGTACTTC | CASSEKGQATYQETQYF
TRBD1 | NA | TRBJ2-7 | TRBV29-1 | TGCAGCGTTTACTTGACAGGGGGAGGCGAGCAGTACTTC | CSVYLTGGGEQYF
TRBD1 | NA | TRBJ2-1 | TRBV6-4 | TGTGCCAGCAGCACCGACAGGGTATCCTACAATGAGCAGTTCTTC | CASSTDRVSYNEQFF
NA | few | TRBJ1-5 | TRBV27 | TGTGCCAGCAGTTTGCATGGGTTTCAGCCCCAGCATTTT | CASSLHGFQPQHF
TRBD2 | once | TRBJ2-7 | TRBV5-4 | TGTGCCAGCAGCTTGGTGGCTAGCGGGAGTAACAAGCAGTACTTC | CASSLVASGSNKQYF
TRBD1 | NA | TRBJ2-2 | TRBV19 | TGTGCCAGTAGTAACAGGGGTGACACCGGGGAGCTGTTTTTT | CASSNRGDTGELFF
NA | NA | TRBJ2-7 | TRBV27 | TGTGCCAGCAGCCGATGGGCGGTAAAATCCTACGAGCAGTACTTC | CASSRWAVKSYEQYF
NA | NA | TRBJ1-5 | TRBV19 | TGTGCCAGTAGTATACGCAGGGAAAGGGCCGATCAGCCCCAGCATTTT | CASSIRRERADQPQHF
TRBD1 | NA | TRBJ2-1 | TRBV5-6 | TGTGCCAGCAGCTTGGGGACAGGGGGCTACAATGAGCAGTTCTTC | CASSLGTGGYNEQFF
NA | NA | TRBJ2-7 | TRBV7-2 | TGTGCCAGCAGCTTAGCGGAGCGGCCCACCTACGAGCAGTACTTC | CASSLAERPTYEQYF
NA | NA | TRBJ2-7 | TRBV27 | TGTGCCAGCAGTCAATCCCGTCAGGGCTACGAGCAGTACTTC | CASSQSRQGYEQYF
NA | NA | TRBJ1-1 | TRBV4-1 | TGCGCCAGCAGCCAAGATCCCGGTGGAATCGGCGACACTGAAGCTTTCTTT | CASSQDPGGIGDTEAFF
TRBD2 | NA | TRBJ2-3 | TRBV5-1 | TGCGCCAGCAGAAGAACTAGCGAGAGCACAGATACGCAGTATTTT | CASRRTSESTDTQYF
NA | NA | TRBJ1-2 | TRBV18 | TGTGCCAGCTCACCCCCGGGGGGCGGCTATGGCTACACCTTC | CASSPPGGGYGYTF
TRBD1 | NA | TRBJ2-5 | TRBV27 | TGTGCCAGCAGTTTCGGTACAGGGGGTTTGGAGACCCAGTACTTC | CASSFGTGGLETQYF
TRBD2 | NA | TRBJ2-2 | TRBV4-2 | TGTGCCAGCAGGTACGACCTAGCGGGAGCAAGCACCGGGGAGCTGTTTTTT | CASRYDLAGASTGELFF
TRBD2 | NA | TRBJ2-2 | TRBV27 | TGTGCCAGCAGTTTATCACTAGCGGCGAACACCGGGGAGCTGTTTTTT | CASSLSLAANTGELFF
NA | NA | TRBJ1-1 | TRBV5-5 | TGTGCCAGCAGCCCCAGGGACACTGAAGCTTTCTTT | CASSPRDTEAFF
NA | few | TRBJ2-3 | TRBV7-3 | TGTGCCAGCAGCCGCCGGGGCAGCACAGATACGCAGTATTTT | CASSRRGSTDTQYF
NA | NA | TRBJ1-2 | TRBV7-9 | TGTGCCAGCAGCAAGACGGAGGGATTCGGTGGCTACACCTTC | CASSKTEGFGGYTF
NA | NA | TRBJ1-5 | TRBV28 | TGTGCCAGCAGTCTAAATAAGGGATTCCCAACGAATCAGCCCCAGCATTTT | CASSLNKGFPTNQPQHF
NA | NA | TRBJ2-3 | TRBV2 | TGTGCCAGCAGCGAAGGGGGAGATACGCAGTATTTT | CASSEGGDTQYF
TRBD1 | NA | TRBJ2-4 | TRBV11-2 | TGTGCCAGCAGCTTCACCCCGGACAGGGGGCGAGTTCAGTACTTC | CASSFTPDRGRVQYF
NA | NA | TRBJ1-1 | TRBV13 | TGTGCCAGCAGCTCGCTCGGGCCGAACACTGAAGCTTTCTTT | CASSSLGPNTEAFF
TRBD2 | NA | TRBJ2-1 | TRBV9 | TGTGCCAGCAGCGTAGGTGGGACTAGCGGCTACAATGAGCAGTTCTTC | CASSVGGTSGYNEQFF
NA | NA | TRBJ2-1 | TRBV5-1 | TGCGCCAGCAGCTTGGCGGGGAAAGGTGAGCAGTTCTTC | CASSLAGKGEQFF
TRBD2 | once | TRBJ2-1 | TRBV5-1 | TGCGCCAGCAGCCCGCGGGACAGGCCAGGACTAGCGGGAGCTGATGAGCAGTTCTTC | CASSPRDRPGLAGADEQFF
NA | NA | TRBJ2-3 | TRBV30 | TGTGCCTGGGCTCCCCGGGTTAGTTTCTCAGATACGCAGTATTTT | CAWAPRVSFSDTQYF
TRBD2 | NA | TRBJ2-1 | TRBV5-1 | TGCGCCAGCAGCGTCGGGACTAGCTCCTACAATGAGCAGTTCTTC | CASSVGTSSYNEQFF
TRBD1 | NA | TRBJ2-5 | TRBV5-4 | TGTGCCAGCAGCTTCGGACAGGGCCAAGAGACCCAGTACTTC | CASSFGQGQETQYF
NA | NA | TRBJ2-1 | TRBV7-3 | TGTGCCAGCAGCCGCTACGCACCCAATGAGCAGTTCTTC | CASSRYAPNEQFF
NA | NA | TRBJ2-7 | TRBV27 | TGTGCCAGCAGTCCCGGTTCGGCAGGGTACTCCTACGAGCAGTACTTC | CASSPGSAGYSYEQYF
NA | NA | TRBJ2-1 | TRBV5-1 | TGCGCCAGCAGCTTGACCAGAGAGCAGTTCTTC | CASSLTREQFF
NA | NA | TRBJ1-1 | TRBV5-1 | TGCGCCAGCAGCTTCAGGGGTCCCCCTGAAGCTTTCTTT | CASSFRGPPEAFF
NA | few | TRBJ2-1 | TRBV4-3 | TGCGCCAGCAGCCACGCCGGCGGGGAGCAGTTCTTC | CASSHAGGEQFF
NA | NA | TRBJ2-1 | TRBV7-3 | TGTGCCAGCAGCCGCTTGGGGGGATCCTCCTACAATGAGCAGTTCTTC | CASSRLGGSSYNEQFF
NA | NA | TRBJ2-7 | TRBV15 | TGTGCCACCTCCACTGGATCCTACGAGCAGTACTTC | CATSTGSYEQYF
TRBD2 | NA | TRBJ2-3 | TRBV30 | TGTGCCTGGAACGGGGGGACTAGCAGCGCTACGCAGTATTTT | CAWNGGTSSATQYF
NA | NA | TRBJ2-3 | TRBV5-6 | TGTGCCAGCAGGGATGGGCAGCATCGGGATACGCAGTATTTT | CASRDGQHRDTQYF
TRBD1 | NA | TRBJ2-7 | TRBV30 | TGTGCCGCATCCCGGGACAGCCCCTACGAGCAGTACTTC | CAASRDSPYEQYF
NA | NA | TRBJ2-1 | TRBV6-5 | TGTGCCAGCAGGCCTTCAGGGATTTACAATGAGCAGTTCTTC | CASRPSGIYNEQFF
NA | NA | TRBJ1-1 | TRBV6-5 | TGTGCCATCGGCCCTGAAGCTTTCTTT | CAIGPEAFF
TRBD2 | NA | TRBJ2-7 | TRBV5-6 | TGTGCCAGCAGCTTGGCCAAGGCTAGCGGTTCCTACGAGCAGTACTTC | CASSLAKASGSYEQYF
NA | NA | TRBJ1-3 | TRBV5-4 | TGTGCCAGCAGCCTCGGAGGTGACAGAGGAAACACCATATATTTT | CASSLGGDRGNTIYF
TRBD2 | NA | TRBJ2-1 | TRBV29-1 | TGCAGCGTCGAGGGTGGGAGGGGTTACAATGAGCAGTTCTTC | CSVEGGRGYNEQFF
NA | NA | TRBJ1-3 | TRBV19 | TGTGCCAGTATAGGCCTCTCTGGAAACACCATATATTTT | CASIGLSGNTIYF
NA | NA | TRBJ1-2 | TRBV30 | TGTGCCTGGACCAGCGGGAACGTTAACTATGGCTACACCTTC | CAWTSGNVNYGYTF
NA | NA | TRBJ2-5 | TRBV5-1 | TGCGCCAGCAGCCCCCCGGGTCTCCAAGAGACCCAGTACTTC | CASSPPGLQETQYF
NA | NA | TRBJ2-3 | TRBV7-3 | TGTGCCAGCAGCTTAGGGGCGCGGGGTCCAACAGATACGCAGTATTTT | CASSLGARGPTDTQYF
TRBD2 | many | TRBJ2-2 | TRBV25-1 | TGTGCCAGCAGTGAACTTAGCGGGGGGACCGGGGAGCTGTTTTTT | CASSELSGGTGELFF
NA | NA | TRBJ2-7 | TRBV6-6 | TGTGCCAGCAGAGTTAGGGGAGAGGCCAACTACGAGCAGTACTTC | CASRVRGEANYEQYF